A selection of T cell receptor beta chains follows, all from one sample in a study of Tregs in tolerant kidney transplant recipients. Some clones are missing from TCRdb's copy, which holds only in-frame ones; the method was immunoSEQ multiplex PCR. The table records approximately 60,000 clones, roughly 98% of them present only once. Specimen: Tregs from blood, collected before the transplant. The receptors originated from a human donor who received a combined kidney and bone marrow transplant. Both conserved end residues are part of each CDR3. The order of the fields is V gene, clone size, J gene, D gene, CDR3 protein, CDR3 DNA. D genes are given only for firm matches. For some rows the clone size is stated as once, few or many, or as a class when expanded; others skip it.

>TRBV4-3|once|TRBJ1-3|NA
CASSQEPSSGNTIYF
TGCGCCAGCAGCCAAGAGCCGAGCTCTGGAAACACCATATATTTT
>TRBV5-1|NA|TRBJ1-1|NA
CASSLGARANTEAFF
TGCGCCAGCAGCTTGGGCGCCAGGGCCAACACTGAAGCTTTCTTT
>TRBV4-2|NA|TRBJ2-7|TRBD2
CASSQDRGGRAYEQYF
TGTGCCAGCAGCCAAGATAGAGGCGGGAGGGCCTACGAGCAGTACTTC
>TRBV25-1|NA|TRBJ1-1|NA
CASSRGGMGTEAFF
TGTGCCAGCAGTCGTGGGGGGATGGGCACTGAAGCTTTCTTT
>TRBV15|NA|TRBJ2-3|NA
CATSRREDTQYF
TGTGCCACCAGCAGGAGGGAAGATACGCAGTATTTT
>TRBV19|NA|TRBJ2-1|NA
CASSFRRDFYNEQFF
TGTGCCAGTAGTTTCCGGCGGGATTTTTACAATGAGCAGTTCTTC
>TRBV2|once|TRBJ1-1|NA
CASRIPQGPEAFF
TGTGCCAGCAGGATTCCACAGGGCCCTGAAGCTTTCTTT
>TRBV11-3|NA|TRBJ1-4|TRBD1
CASSLAQGATNEKLFF
TGTGCCAGCAGCTTAGCCCAGGGGGCAACTAATGAAAAACTGTTTTTT
>TRBV7-2|NA|TRBJ2-1|TRBD2
CASLPGRGWNEQFF
TGTGCCAGCCTCCCCGGGCGGGGGTGGAATGAGCAGTTCTTC
>TRBV5-1|NA|TRBJ2-7|NA
CASSRQIHSYEQYF
TGCGCCAGCAGCAGACAAATCCACTCCTACGAGCAGTACTTC
>TRBV6-1|NA|TRBJ2-1|NA
CASTLDSNEQFF
TGTGCCAGCACCCTCGACAGCAATGAGCAGTTCTTC
>TRBV29-1|once|TRBJ2-5|NA
CSVGGLMGQTSQYF
TGCAGCGTTGGGGGCCTGATGGGTCAGACGTCCCAGTACTTC
>TRBV6-5|once|TRBJ1-1|NA
CASSQGSTEAFF
TGTGCCAGCAGTCAGGGGAGCACTGAAGCTTTCTTT
>TRBV28|NA|TRBJ2-2|TRBD1
CASSHRTGWGNTGELFF
TGTGCCAGCAGTCACCGGACAGGATGGGGAAACACCGGGGAGCTGTTTTTT
>TRBV2|NA|TRBJ1-2|NA
CASSVQLRGYTF
TGTGCCAGCAGTGTACAGCTCAGGGGCTACACCTTC
>TRBV11-2|NA|TRBJ1-3|NA
CASSSLWTSGNTIYF
TGTGCCAGCAGCTCCCTCTGGACATCTGGAAACACCATATATTTT
>TRBV2|NA|TRBJ2-3|TRBD1
CASTKTGLSLSTDTQYF
TGTGCCAGCACGAAGACAGGGCTATCGCTTAGCACAGATACGCAGTATTTT
>TRBV6-6|NA|TRBJ2-3|NA
CASSYTSGSAGDTQYF
TGTGCCAGCAGTTACACCAGCGGTAGTGCGGGAGATACGCAGTATTTT
>TRBV20-1|NA|TRBJ2-7|NA
CSARDRVEQYF
TGCAGTGCTAGAGATCGGGTCGAGCAGTACTTC